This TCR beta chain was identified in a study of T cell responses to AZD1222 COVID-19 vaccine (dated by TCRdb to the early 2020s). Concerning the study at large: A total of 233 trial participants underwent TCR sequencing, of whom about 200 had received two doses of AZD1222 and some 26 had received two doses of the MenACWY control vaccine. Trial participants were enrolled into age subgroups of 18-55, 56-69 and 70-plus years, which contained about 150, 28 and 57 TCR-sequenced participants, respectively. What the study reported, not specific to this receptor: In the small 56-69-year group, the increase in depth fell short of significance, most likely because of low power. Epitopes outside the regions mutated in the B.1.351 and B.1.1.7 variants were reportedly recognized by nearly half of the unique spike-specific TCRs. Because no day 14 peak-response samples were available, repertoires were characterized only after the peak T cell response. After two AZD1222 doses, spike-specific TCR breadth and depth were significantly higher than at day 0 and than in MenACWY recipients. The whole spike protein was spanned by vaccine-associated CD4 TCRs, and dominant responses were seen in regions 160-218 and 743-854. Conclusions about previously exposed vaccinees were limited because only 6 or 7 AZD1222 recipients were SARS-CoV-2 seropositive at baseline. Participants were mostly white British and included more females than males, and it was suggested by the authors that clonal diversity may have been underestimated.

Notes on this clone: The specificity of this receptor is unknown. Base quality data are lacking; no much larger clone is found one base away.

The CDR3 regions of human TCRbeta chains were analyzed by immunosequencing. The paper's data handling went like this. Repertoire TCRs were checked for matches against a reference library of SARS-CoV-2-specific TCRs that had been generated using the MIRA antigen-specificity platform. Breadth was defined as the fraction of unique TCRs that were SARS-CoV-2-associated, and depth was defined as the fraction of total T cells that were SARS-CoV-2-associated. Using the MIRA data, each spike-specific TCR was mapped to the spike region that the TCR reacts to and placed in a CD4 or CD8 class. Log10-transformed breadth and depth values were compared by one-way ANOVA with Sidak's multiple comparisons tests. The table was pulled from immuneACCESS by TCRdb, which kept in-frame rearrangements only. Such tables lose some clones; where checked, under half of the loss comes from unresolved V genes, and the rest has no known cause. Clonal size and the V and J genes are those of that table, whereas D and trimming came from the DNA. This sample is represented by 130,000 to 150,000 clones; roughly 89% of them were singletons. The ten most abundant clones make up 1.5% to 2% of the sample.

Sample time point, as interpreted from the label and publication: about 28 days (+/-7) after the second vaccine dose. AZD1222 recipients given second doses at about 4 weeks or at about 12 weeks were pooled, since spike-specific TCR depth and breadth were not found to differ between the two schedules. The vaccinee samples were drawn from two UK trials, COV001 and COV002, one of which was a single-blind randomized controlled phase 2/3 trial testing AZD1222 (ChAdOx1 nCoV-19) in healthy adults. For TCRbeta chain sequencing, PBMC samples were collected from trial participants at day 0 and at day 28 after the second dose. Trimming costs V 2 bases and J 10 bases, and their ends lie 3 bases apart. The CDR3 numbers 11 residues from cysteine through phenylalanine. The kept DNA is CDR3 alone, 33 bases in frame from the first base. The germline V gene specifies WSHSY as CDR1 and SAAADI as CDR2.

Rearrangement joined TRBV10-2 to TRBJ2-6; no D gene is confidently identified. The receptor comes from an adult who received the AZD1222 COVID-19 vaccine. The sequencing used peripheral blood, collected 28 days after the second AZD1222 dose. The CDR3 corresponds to CASSEANVLTF. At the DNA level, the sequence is TGCGCCAGCAGTGAGGCGAACGTCCTGACTTTC.